This TCR beta chain was captured in a study of T cell changes during pregnancy in multiple sclerosis. Libraries were prepared by immunoSEQ multiplex PCR; TCRdb keeps only in-frame clonotypes and omits some of them. Seen here are approximately 53,000 clones, 80% to 95% observed once, and the top ten hold 0.55% to 0.65%. V shed 1 base, J shed 5 bases, and the junction held 10 bases outside the gene matches. Germline-derived CDR1 and CDR2 are PRHDT and FYEKMQ (reference sequence). The CDR3 has 17 residues. The TCR originated in a female donor in good health, enrolled as a control in a pregnancy study. V is TRBV13 and J is TRBJ2-5; TRBD2 aligns across 10 bases. Here the sequenced sample was CD4+ T cells from peripheral blood mononuclear cells, taken after pregnancy. The CDR3 is CASSLDGLAGGRETQYF. CDR3 bases: TGTGCCAGCAGCTTAGATGGTTTAGCGGGAGGTCGTGAGACCCAGTACTTC.